This T cell receptor (beta chain) was profiled in a study of CD8 T cells in Susac syndrome. Study-wide background: When their blood was taken, the Susac syndrome patients had either not yet had any therapy, were taking corticosteroids, or were taking intravenous immunoglobulin alone.

This CDR3 comprises 13 residues. The V end was cut by 7 bases, the J end by 7 bases, with 16 bases between. An amount of RNA that ranged from 0.5 to 1 ug was reverse transcribed with random hexamers. Multiplex PCR with immunoSEQ amplified the TCR beta CDR3 across 54 Vbeta and 13 Jbeta. TCRdb re-called the immunoSEQ multiplex PCR reads with MiXCR, one entry per CDR3 protein. This sample has 140,000 to 150,000 distinct CDR3 sequences; nearly 97% occur once, and the top ten carry over 0.065%. The chain has TRBV12-3 or TRBV12-4 and TRBJ1-1; no firm D call. Sequenced sample: CD4+ T cells from PBMCs. This sequence originates from a human donor with Susac syndrome. The CDR3 DNA follows: TGTGCCAGCACCCTTAGCCCATACCTTGAAGCTTTCTTT. This sequence encodes CASTLSPYLEAFF.